This note documents a single TCR beta chain sequence. Using immunoSEQ multiplex PCR, the repertoire was profiled, and TCRdb retains in-frame clones only, with some absent. The data show 77,000 or so clones, roughly nine tenths seen once. The sample belongs to a study of control samples from healthy donors and cancer patients. The CDR3 loop spans 15 amino acids. Germline V CDR1 and CDR2: SEHNR, FQNEAQ (reference sequence). Losses at the gene ends were 4 bases for V and 1 base for J; bases not matched to a gene: 6. The V and J genes are TRBV7-9 and TRBJ2-7, with 8 bases fitting TRBD2. The receptor was isolated from a man aged 25 to 40 in good health. Sequencing was performed on blood. CDR3 coding DNA: TGTGCCAGCAGCTCCGGGACTAGGCCTTCCTACGAGCAGTACTTC. Protein: CASSSGTRPSYEQYF.